This entry lists 24 T cell receptor beta chains sequenced from one sample in a study of T cell changes during pregnancy in multiple sclerosis (dated by TCRdb to between 2018 and 2021). The library was built by means of the immunoSEQ multiplex PCR assay. Entries here come from immuneACCESS through TCRdb and include only in-frame sequences with V and J called. Some clones fail to appear in such tables; in the studies checked, an unresolved V gene covers under half of the shortfall, and the cause of the remainder is unknown. This sample lists some 87,000 clones; more than 90% were detected once. 0.85% to 1.3% of the sample lies in the top ten. Source: peripheral blood, taken in the second trimester of pregnancy. The source of these receptors is a female donor with multiple sclerosis, enrolled in a pregnancy study.

V gene TRBV30 combines with J gene TRBJ2-5, with 8 bases matching TRBD1. Germline assignment: CDR1 GTSNPN and CDR2 SVGIG (reference sequence). The V gene end was trimmed by 2 bases and the J gene end by 7 bases; junction bases not matched to a gene: 3. This CDR3 has 12 amino acids. The CDR3, as DNA: TGTGCCTGGAGTAAAGGACAGGGGACCCAGTACTTC. Protein product: CAWSKGQGTQYF.

The chain is built from TRBV27 and TRBJ2-3; the D gene is possibly TRBD1 (6 bases). Trimming took off 7 bases at V and 0 bases at J, with 14 bases between the two ends. The CDR3 consists of 15 residues. Per the germline V gene, CDR1 is MNHEY and CDR2 is SMNVEV (reference sequence). This CDR3 is CASNPRGLSTDTQYF. The CDR3 DNA follows: TGTGCCAGCAATCCCAGGGGCCTCAGCACAGATACGCAGTATTTT.

The chain joins TRBV28 to TRBJ2-4; 10 bases match TRBD1. Germline-derived CDR1 and CDR2 are MDHEN and SYDVKM. This CDR3 is built from 23 residues. The junction had 29 bases not matched to a gene; V was cut back by 5 bases and J by 4 bases. The CDR3 here is CASSLARDRGRSWRDPEKNIQYF. CDR3 nucleotides: TGTGCCAGCAGTCTAGCCCGGGACAGGGGACGATCTTGGCGGGACCCTGAGAAAAACATTCAGTACTTC.

This rearrangement joins TRBV6-6 to TRBJ2-7; possible D gene TRBD1, 6 bases. The CDR3 has 15 amino acids. The V end lost 2 bases, the J end lost 6 bases, and 17 bases lay between the germline ends. Germline CDR1 reads MNHNY; CDR2 reads SVGAGI (reference sequence). The CDR3 spells CASSYTSNRAPEQYF. Written as DNA, the CDR3 is TGTGCCAGCAGTTACACATCTAACAGGGCACCCGAGCAGTACTTC.

This chain uses TRBV6-6 with TRBJ1-5; 7 bases fit TRBD1. The CDR3 has 14 amino acids. The junction had 11 bases not matched to a gene; V was cut back by 8 bases and J by 7 bases. Germline lookup yields CDR1 MNHNY and CDR2 SVGAGI (reference sequence). CDR3 DNA sequence: TGTGCCAGCGAGGGAAGGGGGCCCACCCAGCCCCAGCATTTT. Amino acid sequence: CASEGRGPTQPQHF.

The chain combines TRBV28 with TRBJ2-7; TRBD1 matches at 12 bases. The CDR3 spans 14 residues. J lost 6 bases, V lost 4 bases, and 4 bases had no gene match. The germline V gene encodes CDR1 MDHEN and CDR2 SYDVKM. The CDR3 is CASSSGQGAIEQYF. CDR3 in DNA: TGTGCCAGCAGTTCGGGACAGGGGGCTATCGAGCAGTACTTC.

The chain has TRBV7-2 and TRBJ2-3, with 9 bases that match TRBD1. Germline CDR1 is SGHTA and CDR2 is FQGNSA. CDR3 length: 17 residues. The V gene end was trimmed by 4 bases and the J gene end by 1 base; junction bases not matched to a gene: 9. The CDR3 spells CASSSIPRDRGTDTQYF. The CDR3 region has the DNA TGTGCCAGCAGCTCTATACCGCGGGACAGGGGCACAGATACGCAGTATTTT.

This clone was found a few times. This chain connects TRBV7-9 to TRBJ2-2; 11 nucleotides match TRBD2. The germline CDR1 and CDR2 sequences are SEHNR and FQNEAQ (reference sequence). The CDR3 loop spans 18 amino acids. J was trimmed by 5 bases and V by 5 bases; bases with no gene match: 13. The CDR3 nucleotides are TGTGCCAGCAGCCCGAATAGCGGGAGGGACGTAAAGACCGGGGAGCTGTTTTTT. This sequence encodes CASSPNSGRDVKTGELFF.

The chain couples TRBV14 to TRBJ1-1; the match to TRBD1 covers 7 bases. This CDR3 has 15 residues. Germline loops: CDR1 SGHDN, CDR2 FVKESK. Trimming at V came to 3 bases and at J to 1 base, leaving 5 bases not matched to a gene. CDR3 region: CASSQNRGRNTEAFF. The CDR3 DNA follows: TGTGCCAGCAGCCAGAACAGGGGTCGGAACACTGAAGCTTTCTTT.

This chain joins TRBV15 and TRBJ2-3; no definite D call. Per the germline V gene, CDR1 is LNHNV and CDR2 is YYDKDF (reference sequence). V was trimmed by 0 bases and J by 0 bases, leaving 7 bases between them. The CDR3 is made up of 15 amino acids. The CDR3: CATSREGRSTDTQYF. The CDR3 nucleotides are TGTGCCACCAGCAGAGAGGGCCGTAGCACAGATACGCAGTATTTT.

The chain carries TRBV14 and TRBJ2-1, with D possibly matching TRBD1 (6 bases). CDR1 SGHDN and CDR2 FVKESK come from the germline V gene. Trimming removed 2 bases at V and 4 bases at J, with 15 bases between. CDR3 length: 16 residues. CDR3 in amino acids: CASSQYRGFVYNEQFF. The CDR3 nucleotides are TGTGCCAGCAGCCAATATAGGGGGTTTGTTTACAATGAGCAGTTCTTC.

CDR3: CASGLGAGGPTGELFF. The DNA of the CDR3 is TGTGCTAGTGGTTTGGGGGCGGGAGGGCCGACCGGGGAGCTGTTTTTT. The rearrangement links TRBV12-5 to TRBJ2-2, with 9 bases that match TRBD2. The CDR3 length is 16 residues. The ends lost 1 base at V and 5 bases at J; junction bases unmatched: 5. Germline loops: CDR1 LGHNT, CDR2 FRNRAP.

V gene TRBV6-6 combines with J gene TRBJ1-1; 7 positions match TRBD1. CDR1 and CDR2 from the germline V gene are MNHNY and SVGAGI (reference sequence). The CDR3 runs 15 residues. With V trimmed by 8 bases and J by 3 bases, 12 bases remained unmatched. The DNA for the CDR3 is TGTGCCAGCGGATTCCGGACAGGAAGGGACACTGAAGCTTTCTTT. Translation: CASGFRTGRDTEAFF.

The CDR3 region is CASSLGIATDTQYF. The CDR3 DNA follows: TGTGCCAGCAGCTTAGGTATAGCCACAGATACGCAGTATTTT. The chain uses TRBV13 and TRBJ2-3; no clear D gene. The V end lost 0 bases, the J end lost 2 bases, and 6 bases lay between the germline ends. The germline CDR1 and CDR2 sequences are PRHDT and FYEKMQ (reference sequence). This CDR3 region has 14 residues.

The genes are TRBV9 and TRBJ2-3; 7 bases align to TRBD2. V gave up 2 bases and J gave up 2 bases; unmatched junction bases: 8. Germline values: CDR1 SGDLS, CDR2 YYNGEE. This CDR3 spans 16 amino acids. CDR3 sequence: CASSVLSAGATDTQYF. The CDR3 nucleotides read TGTGCCAGCAGCGTCCTCTCGGCGGGAGCCACAGATACGCAGTATTTT.

V and J are TRBV7-6 and TRBJ1-3; D is unclear. V was shortened by 4 bases and J by 4 bases, with 14 bases between the two germline ends. There are 15 residues in the CDR3. The germline V gene has CDR1 SGHVS and CDR2 FNYEAQ. The CDR3 DNA reads as TGTGCCAGCAGCTCACTGACTTTATCAGGAAACACCATATATTTT. It translates to CASSSLTLSGNTIYF.

V usage is TRBV6-5 and J usage is TRBJ2-3; tentatively, D is TRBD2 (5 bases). The V end was cut by 2 bases, the J end by 6 bases, with 12 bases between. Germline V gives CDR1 MNHEY, CDR2 SVGAGI. The CDR3 sequence is 14 residues long. The CDR3 here is CASSYRGPEDTQYF. The CDR3, as DNA: TGTGCCAGCAGTTACCGCGGGCCGGAGGATACGCAGTATTTT.

The rearrangement links TRBV28 to TRBJ1-4, with 10 bases matching TRBD1. Trimming at V came to 5 bases and at J to 2 bases, leaving 5 bases not matched to a gene. The length of the CDR3 is 16 residues. The V gene's germline CDR1 is MDHEN and CDR2 SYDVKM. The CDR3 DNA follows: TGTGCCAGCAGTAAACCGGGACAGGGGACTAATGAAAAACTGTTTTTT. Protein sequence: CASSKPGQGTNEKLFF.

The CDR3, as DNA: TGTGCCAGCAGCTTGTCTCTAGGAGCGCAAGAGACCCAGTACTTC. It yields the protein CASSLSLGAQETQYF. J is TRBJ2-5 and V is TRBV5-4, with D unclear. Germline CDR1 is SGHNT and CDR2 is YYREEE (reference sequence). The CDR3 totals 15 residues. Trimming left V 1 base short and J 2 bases short, with 12 bases between.

CDR3 DNA sequence: TGTGCCAGCAGCTTGGGAGGGTGGGGACAAGAGACCCAGTACTTC. Residues: CASSLGGWGQETQYF. This chain links TRBV5-6 with TRBJ2-5; D perhaps matches TRBD2 (5 bases). The CDR3 contains 15 residues. Germline CDR1 is SGHDT and CDR2 is YYEEEE. V lost 0 bases to trimming and J lost 2 bases, with 11 bases between them.

Points on this clone: The identical CDR3 is also encoded by other nucleotide sequences in the sample. The genes are TRBV5-4 and TRBJ2-3, with 7 bases that match TRBD1. The V gene end was trimmed by 4 bases and the J gene end by 6 bases; junction bases not matched to a gene: 5. Germline assignment: CDR1 SGHNT and CDR2 YYREEE (reference sequence). The CDR3 spans 13 residues. CDR3 DNA: TGTGCCAGCAGCCGCGACAGGGCCGATACGCAGTATTTT. Encoded protein: CASSRDRADTQYF. The whole variable domain, filled in from reference TRBV5-4 and TRBJ2-3, reads ETGVTQSPTHLIKTRGQQVTLRCSSQSGHNTVSWYQQALGQGPQFIFQYYREEENGRGNFPPRFSGLQFPNYSSELNVNALELDDSALYLCASSRDRADTQYFGPGTRLTVL.

The chain recombines TRBV4-1 with TRBJ1-1; 10 bases are a match to TRBD1. Trimming took 4 bases from V and 4 from J; bases not matched to a gene: 9. Germline V lookup: CDR1 MGHRA, CDR2 YSYEKL. The CDR3 runs 16 residues. The CDR3 nucleotides are TGCGCCAGCAGCCCCCGAGCCGGGGACAGGGGCACTGAAGCTTTCTTT. This encodes CASSPRAGDRGTEAFF.

This chain links TRBV19 with TRBJ2-1, with TRBD2 matching over 9 bases. The V segment lost 1 base and the J segment 4 bases; nucleotides outside the gene matches: 5. The CDR3 contains 16 residues. Germline CDR1 is LNHDA and CDR2 is SQIVND (reference sequence). For the CDR3, the DNA is TGTGCCAGTAGTATAGGATCTAGCGGGGTATACAATGAGCAGTTCTTC. Its protein is CASSIGSSGVYNEQFF.

In DNA, the CDR3 is TGTGCCAGCTCACCAAGTGGGACTAGCTACGAGCAGTACTTC. Protein: CASSPSGTSYEQYF. The chain couples TRBV18 to TRBJ2-7; 8 nucleotides match TRBD2. CDR1 is KGHSH, CDR2 LQKENI, per germline. CDR3 length equals 14 residues. Losses at the gene ends were 2 bases for V and 3 bases for J; bases not matched to a gene: 3.